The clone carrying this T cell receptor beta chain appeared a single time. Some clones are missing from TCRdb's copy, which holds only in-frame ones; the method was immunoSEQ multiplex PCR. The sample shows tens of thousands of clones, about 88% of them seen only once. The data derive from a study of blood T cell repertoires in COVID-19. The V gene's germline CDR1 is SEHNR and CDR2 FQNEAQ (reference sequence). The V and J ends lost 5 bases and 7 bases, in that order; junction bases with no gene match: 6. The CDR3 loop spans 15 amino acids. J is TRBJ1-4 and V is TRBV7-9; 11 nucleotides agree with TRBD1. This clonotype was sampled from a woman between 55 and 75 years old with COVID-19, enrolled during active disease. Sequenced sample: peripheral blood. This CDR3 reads CASSPPGQGGEKLFF. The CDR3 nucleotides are TGTGCCAGCAGCCCCCCGGGACAGGGGGGTGAAAAACTGTTTTTT.